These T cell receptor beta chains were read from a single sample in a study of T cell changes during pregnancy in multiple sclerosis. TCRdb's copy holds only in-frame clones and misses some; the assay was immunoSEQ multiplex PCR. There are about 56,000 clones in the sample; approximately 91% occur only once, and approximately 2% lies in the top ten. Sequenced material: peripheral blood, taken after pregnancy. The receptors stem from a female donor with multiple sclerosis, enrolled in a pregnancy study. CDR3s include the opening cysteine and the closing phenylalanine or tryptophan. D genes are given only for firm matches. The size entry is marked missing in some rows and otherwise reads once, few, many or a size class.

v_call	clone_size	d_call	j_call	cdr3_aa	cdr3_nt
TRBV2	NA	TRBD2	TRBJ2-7	CASSTSGDRRWGYEQYF	TGTGCCAGCAGTACTAGCGGGGACCGGCGCTGGGGCTACGAGCAGTACTTC
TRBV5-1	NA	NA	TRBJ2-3	CASSYTDSSDTQYF	TGCGCCAGCAGCTATACGGACAGTTCAGATACGCAGTATTTT
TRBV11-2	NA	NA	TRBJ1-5	CASSLADSTNQPQHF	TGTGCCAGCAGCTTAGCTGACAGTACAAATCAGCCCCAGCATTTT
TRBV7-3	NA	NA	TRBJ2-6	CASSLLGGTTFSGANVLTF	TGTGCCAGCAGCTTACTTGGTGGGACAACATTCTCTGGGGCCAACGTCCTGACTTTC
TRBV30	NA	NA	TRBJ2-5	CAWSRGRETQYF	TGTGCCTGGTCGCGGGGGCGGGAGACCCAGTACTTC
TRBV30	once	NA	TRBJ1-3	CAWSVTAGNTIYF	TGTGCCTGGAGTGTTACAGCTGGAAACACCATATATTTT
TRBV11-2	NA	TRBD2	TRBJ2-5	CASSTFSGVQETQYF	TGTGCCAGCAGCACCTTTAGCGGGGTCCAAGAGACCCAGTACTTC
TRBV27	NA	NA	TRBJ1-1	CASSEQGTEAFF	TGTGCCAGCAGTGAACAGGGAACTGAAGCTTTCTTT
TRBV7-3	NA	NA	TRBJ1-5	CASSTQRDQPQHF	TGTGCCAGCAGCACACAGAGGGATCAGCCCCAGCATTTT
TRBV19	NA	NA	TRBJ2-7	CASSSTASYEQYF	TGTGCCAGTAGTTCGACAGCCTCCTACGAGCAGTACTTC
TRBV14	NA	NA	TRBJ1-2	CASSQDHNYGYTF	TGTGCCAGCAGCCAAGACCATAACTATGGCTACACCTTC
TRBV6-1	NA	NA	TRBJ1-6	CASSGTRTGNSPLHF	TGTGCCAGCAGTGGGACCCGGACGGGGAACTCACCCCTCCACTTT
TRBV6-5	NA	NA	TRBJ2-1	CASRRRGEQFF	TGTGCCAGCAGGAGGAGGGGTGAGCAGTTCTTC
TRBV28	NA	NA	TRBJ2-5	CASTFRGRGGRETQYF	TGTGCCAGCACCTTCAGGGGGCGGGGGGGCAGAGAGACCCAGTACTTC
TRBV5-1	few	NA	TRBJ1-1	CASSSQSHRGTEAFF	TGCGCCAGCAGCTCCCAGAGTCACAGAGGGACTGAAGCTTTCTTT
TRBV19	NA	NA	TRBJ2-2	CASIDNGLTGELFF	TGTGCCAGTATCGACAACGGTTTAACCGGGGAGCTGTTTTTT
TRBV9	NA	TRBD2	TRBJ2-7	CASSPTGTRDTYEQYF	TGTGCCAGCAGCCCCACCGGGACTAGGGATACGTACGAGCAGTACTTC
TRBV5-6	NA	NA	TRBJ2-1	CASTGSGSYNEQFF	TGTGCCAGCACCGGGTCGGGGTCCTACAATGAGCAGTTCTTC
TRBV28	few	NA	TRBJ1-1	CASSLIDRLNTEAFF	TGTGCCAGCAGTTTAATCGACAGGCTGAACACTGAAGCTTTCTTT
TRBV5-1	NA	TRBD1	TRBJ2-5	CASSPEGQVMGQETQYF	TGCGCCAGCAGCCCCGAGGGACAGGTGATGGGCCAAGAGACCCAGTACTTC
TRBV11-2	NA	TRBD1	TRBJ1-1	CASSSRGQAQGTEAFF	TGTGCCAGCAGCTCCCGGGGACAGGCACAGGGCACTGAAGCTTTCTTT
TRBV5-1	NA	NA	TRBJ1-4	CASSLGAGPGNEKLFF	TGCGCCAGCAGCTTGGGTGCGGGGCCGGGTAATGAAAAACTGTTTTTT
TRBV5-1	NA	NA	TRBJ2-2	CASSFTVNGELFF	TGCGCCAGCAGCTTTACGGTCAACGGGGAGCTGTTTTTT
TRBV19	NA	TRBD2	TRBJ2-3	CASSTHGRGATDTQYF	TGTGCCAGTAGTACCCACGGGCGGGGGGCAACAGATACGCAGTATTTT
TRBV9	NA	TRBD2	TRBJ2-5	CASSVGLGRGQETQYF	TGTGCCAGCAGCGTAGGCCTGGGGAGGGGCCAAGAGACCCAGTACTTC
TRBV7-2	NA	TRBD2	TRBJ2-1	CASSLGAGGPNEQFF	TGTGCCAGCAGCTTAGGGGCGGGGGGGCCCAATGAGCAGTTCTTC
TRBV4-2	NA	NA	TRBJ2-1	CASTPAAAYNEQFF	TGTGCCAGCACCCCGGCAGCGGCCTACAATGAGCAGTTCTTC
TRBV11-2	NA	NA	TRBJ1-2	CASSLSLYGYTF	TGTGCCAGCAGCTTATCCCTCTATGGCTACACCTTC
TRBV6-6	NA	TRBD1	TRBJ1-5	CASSTGVYSNQPQHF	TGTGCCAGCAGTACAGGGGTTTATAGCAATCAGCCCCAGCATTTT
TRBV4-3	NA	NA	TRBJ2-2	CASSYIQGNTGELFF	TGCGCCAGCAGCTACATACAGGGAAACACCGGGGAGCTGTTTTTT
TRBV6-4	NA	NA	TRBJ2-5	CASSDQLVQETQYF	TGTGCCAGCAGTGACCAACTAGTACAAGAGACCCAGTACTTC
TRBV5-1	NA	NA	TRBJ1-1	CASSLGGPGQNTEAFF	TGCGCCAGCAGCTTGGGGGGACCGGGACAGAACACTGAAGCTTTCTTT
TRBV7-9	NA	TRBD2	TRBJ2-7	CASSRRERSWGEQYF	TGTGCCAGCAGCCGGCGGGAGAGATCCTGGGGCGAGCAGTACTTC
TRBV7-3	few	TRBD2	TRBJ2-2	CASSPMGGTSSGELFF	TGTGCCAGCAGCCCTATGGGGGGGACCTCGTCCGGGGAGCTGTTTTTT
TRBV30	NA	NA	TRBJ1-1	CAWSWGGNTEAFF	TGTGCCTGGAGCTGGGGAGGGAACACTGAAGCTTTCTTT
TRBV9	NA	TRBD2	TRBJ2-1	CASRRLAGGPSSYNEQFF	TGTGCCAGCAGACGACTAGCGGGGGGGCCCAGCTCCTACAATGAGCAGTTCTTC
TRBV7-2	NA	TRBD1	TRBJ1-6	CASSFTHRGPQSPLHF	TGTGCCAGCAGTTTTACCCACAGGGGACCTCAGTCACCCCTCCACTTT
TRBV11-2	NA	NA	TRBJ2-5	CASSFPQETQYF	TGTGCCAGCAGCTTCCCGCAGGAGACCCAGTACTTC
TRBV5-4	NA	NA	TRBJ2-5	CASSPVGHQKETQYF	TGTGCCAGCAGCCCAGTGGGACACCAGAAAGAGACCCAGTACTTC
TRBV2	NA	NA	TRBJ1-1	CASSWETEAFF	TGTGCCAGCAGTTGGGAGACTGAAGCTTTCTTT
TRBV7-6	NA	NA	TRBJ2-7	CASSLGQSGDSDEQYF	TGTGCCAGCAGCTTAGGTCAGTCAGGGGATAGCGACGAGCAGTACTTC
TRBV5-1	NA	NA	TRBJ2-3	CASSAEGTDTQYF	TGCGCCAGCAGTGCAGAGGGCACAGATACGCAGTATTTT
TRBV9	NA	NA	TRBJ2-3	CASSRTVNELGTDTQYF	TGTGCCAGCAGTCGGACTGTCAATGAGTTGGGCACAGATACGCAGTATTTT
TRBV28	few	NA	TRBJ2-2	CASVSNTGELFF	TGTGCCAGCGTATCGAACACCGGGGAGCTGTTTTTT
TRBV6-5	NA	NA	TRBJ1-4	CASSDGWANEKLFF	TGTGCCAGCAGCGACGGGTGGGCTAATGAAAAACTGTTTTTT
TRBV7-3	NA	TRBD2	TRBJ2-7	CASSPSGGPSYEQYF	TGTGCCAGCAGCCCCTCGGGGGGGCCCTCCTACGAGCAGTACTTC
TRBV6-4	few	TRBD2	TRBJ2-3	CASSDSASGEGTDTQYF	TGTGCCAGCAGTGACTCGGCTAGCGGGGAGGGCACAGATACGCAGTATTTT
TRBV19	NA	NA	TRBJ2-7	CASGVRSKQYF	TGTGCCAGTGGCGTGAGGAGTAAACAGTACTTC